Following are 5 T cell receptor beta chains from one sample sequenced in a study of low-dose radiotherapy and immunotherapy resistance in tumors. Covering alpha and beta chains, TRAV- and TRBV-specific primers were used for the first-strand cDNA. Both a constant-region primer and a V-primer adapter served to amplify TCRs across 15 to 25 PCR cycles. TCRdb used MiXCR to reprocess the reads, holding one entry per CDR3 protein. The table shows 85,000 to 95,000 distinct CDR3 sequences, with 20% to 25% occurring only once. Time point meaning: after trial treatment. Regarding treatment: LDRT plus nivolumab, ipilimumab, low-dose cyclophosphamide and aspirin (RACIN trial). This material consisted of PBMCs, taken after low-dose radiotherapy plus immunotherapy. The receptors come from a female donor with ovarian cancer.

Ten or more counts support this clonotype. The chain uses TRBV19 and TRBJ2-1, with 13 bases lining up with TRBD2. The CDR3 has 15 amino acids. Per the germline V gene, CDR1 is LNHDA and CDR2 is SQIVND (reference sequence). Trimming at V came to 5 bases and at J to 7 bases, leaving 5 bases not matched to a gene. The CDR3 DNA is TGTGCCAGTAGTTGGTTGACTAGCGGGGGGAATGAGCAGTTCTTC. Translation: CASSWLTSGGNEQFF.

This clonotype was picked up many times. The chain recombines TRBV5-4 with TRBJ2-2; 9 nucleotides line up with TRBD1. The V segment lost 2 bases and the J segment 7 bases; nucleotides outside the gene matches: 9. Germline CDR1 and CDR2: SGHNT and YYREEE (reference sequence). CDR3 size: 16 residues. CDR3 sequence: CASSFPDRGLDGELFF. CDR3 sequence (DNA): TGTGCCAGCAGCTTTCCGGACAGGGGTCTCGACGGGGAGCTGTTTTTT. Combining the CDR3 with reference TRBV5-4 and TRBJ2-2 gives the whole variable domain ETGVTQSPTHLIKTRGQQVTLRCSSQSGHNTVSWYQQALGQGPQFIFQYYREEENGRGNFPPRFSGLQFPNYSSELNVNALELDDSALYLCASSFPDRGLDGELFFGEGSRLTVL.

With regard to this clonotype: A far bigger clonotype differs at one base, so this is likely a read error. The chain carries TRBV24-1 and TRBJ2-1, with D uncertain. The CDR3 length is 13 residues. Trimming took 5 bases from V and 10 from J, leaving 14 bases between them. Per germline, CDR1 KGHDR and CDR2 SFDVKD. CDR3 in DNA: TGTGCCACCAGTGGGGTCGGCTCCTACGAGCAGTTCTTC. Residues: CATSGVGSYEQFF.

This clonotype was found many times. The chain employs TRBV18 and TRBJ2-6; 8 nucleotides align to TRBD1. With 5 bases clipped from V and 0 bases from J, the junction kept 6 bases outside the gene matches. The CDR3 is 17 amino acids. CDR1 KGHSH and CDR2 LQKENI come from the germline V gene. CDR3 amino acids: CASSSSGGLSGANVLTF. The DNA of the CDR3 is TGTGCCAGCTCATCTTCAGGGGGCCTCTCTGGGGCCAACGTCCTGACTTTC.

Remarks on this clonotype: At one end, the junction sequence differs from germline, possibly due to a read error. The chain is built from TRBV7-2 and TRBJ1-4; D uncertain. The CDR3 length is 15 residues. From germline, CDR1 is SGHTA and CDR2 FQGNSA. CDR3 nucleotides: TGTGCCAACAGCTTAGTGGGTCTAACCGGGGAAAAACTGTTTTTT. Translated, it gives CANSLVGLTGEKLFF.